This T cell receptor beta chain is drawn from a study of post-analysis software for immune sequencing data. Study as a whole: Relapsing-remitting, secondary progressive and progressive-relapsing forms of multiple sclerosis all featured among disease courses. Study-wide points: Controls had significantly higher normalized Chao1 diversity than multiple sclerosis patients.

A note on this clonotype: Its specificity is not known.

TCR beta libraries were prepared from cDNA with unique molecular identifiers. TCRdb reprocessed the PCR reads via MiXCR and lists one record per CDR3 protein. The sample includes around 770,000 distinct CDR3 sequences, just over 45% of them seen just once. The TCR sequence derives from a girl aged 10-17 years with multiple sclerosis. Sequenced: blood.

CDR3 residues: CASSRQPDTQYF. The DNA of the CDR3 is TGCGCCAGCAGCCGACAGCCAGATACGCAGTATTTT. The rearrangement links TRBV4-3 to TRBJ2-3; TRBD1 is a possible D gene (5 bases). Between the trimmed V and J ends, which lost 4 bases and 4 bases, there was a span of 6 bases. Germline lookup yields CDR1 LGHNA and CDR2 YSLEER. The CDR3 spans 12 residues.